This T cell receptor (beta chain) was obtained from a study of T cell repertoires in cytomegalovirus infection (dated by TCRdb to about 2019). Broadly, across the study: Alongside well-studied HLA-B-restricted epitopes, the peptide stimulations were aimed at recently identified HLA-C-restricted CMV epitopes, whose presentation resists viral immunomodulation. Because public TCR beta signatures pointed to carriage of CMV infection together with the matching HLA type, the HLA type of each donor mattered for the analysis.

General study outcomes and caveats: The ex vivo response was dominated by HLA-C-restricted CMV-specific TCR beta clonotypes, which also provided the single most frequent clonotype in two of eight donors. Cumulative frequency of public TCR beta family members discriminated carriers of CMV infection plus the relevant HLA type in this cohort and an independent 352-donor cohort.

From the germline V gene, CDR1 is SGHVS and CDR2 is FQNEAQ. Counted from cysteine to phenylalanine, this CDR3 has 14 amino acids. Of the read, only the CDR3 DNA is kept; its 42 bases are in frame from base 1. Sequencing took place on an Illumina HiSeq 1500. The public reads were reprocessed in TCRdb via fastp at Q25 and MiXCR, keeping in-frame beta chains. Rows are unified per CDR3 protein, each entry keeping the most common DNA and genes. Present in this sample are 800,000 to 950,000 distinct CDR3 sequences, around a third of which were seen just once. The leading ten clones occupy under 15% of the sample. Concerning this clonotype: The antigen it recognizes is unknown. Given a much more abundant clone one base away, this may be a read error.

The sample's treatment or condition, from its label and the paper: in vitro stimulation with specific CMV peptide epitopes to enrich CMV-specific T cells. The source of this sequence is a human donor in good health (CMV status not recorded). Some clones in this sample may be carry-over from other donors' samples. This specimen consisted of cultured CD8+ T cells from PBMCs, obtained from culture after CMV antigen stimulation. The sequence links TRBV7-8 to TRBJ1-1, with the D gene not clear enough to name. The bases read TGTGCCAGCAGCCCCATGCCGGTAAACACTGAAACTTTCTTT. It encodes CASSPMPVNTETFF.